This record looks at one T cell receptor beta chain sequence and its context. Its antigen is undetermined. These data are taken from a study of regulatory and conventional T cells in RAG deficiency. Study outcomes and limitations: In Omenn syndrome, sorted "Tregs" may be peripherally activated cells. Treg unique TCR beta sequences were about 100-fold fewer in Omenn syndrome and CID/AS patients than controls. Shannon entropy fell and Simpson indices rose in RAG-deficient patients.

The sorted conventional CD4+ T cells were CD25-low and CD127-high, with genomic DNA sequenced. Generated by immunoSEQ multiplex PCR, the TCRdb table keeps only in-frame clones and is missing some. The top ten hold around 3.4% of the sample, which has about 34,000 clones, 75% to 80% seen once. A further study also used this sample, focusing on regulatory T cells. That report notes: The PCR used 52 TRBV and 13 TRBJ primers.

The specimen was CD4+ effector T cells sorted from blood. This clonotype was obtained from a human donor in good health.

The CDR3 coding sequence is TGTGCCAGCAGCCAAGACACAGGGGCTGGAAACACCATATATTTT. Amino acids: CASSQDTGAGNTIYF. This chain links TRBV4-2 with TRBJ1-3; TRBD1 aligns across 7 bases. The germline V gene has CDR1 LGHNA and CDR2 YNFKEQ. Losses at the gene ends were 0 bases for V and 2 bases for J; bases not matched to a gene: 1. CDR3 length equals 15 residues.